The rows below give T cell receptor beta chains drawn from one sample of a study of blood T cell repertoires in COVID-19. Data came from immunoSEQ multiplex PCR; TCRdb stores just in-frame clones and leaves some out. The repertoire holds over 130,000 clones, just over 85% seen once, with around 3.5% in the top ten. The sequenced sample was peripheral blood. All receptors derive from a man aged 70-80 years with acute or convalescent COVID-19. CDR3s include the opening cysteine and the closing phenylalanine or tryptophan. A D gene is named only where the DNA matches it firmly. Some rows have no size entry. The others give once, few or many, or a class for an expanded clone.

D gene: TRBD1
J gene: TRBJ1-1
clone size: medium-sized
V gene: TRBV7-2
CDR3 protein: CASSPDRGSTEAFF
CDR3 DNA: TGTGCCAGCAGCCCTGACAGGGGGAGCACTGAAGCTTTCTTT

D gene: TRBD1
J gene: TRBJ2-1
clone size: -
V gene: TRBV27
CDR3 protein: CASRGGQVSLGEQFF
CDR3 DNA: TGTGCCAGCAGAGGGGGACAGGTCTCTCTAGGTGAGCAGTTCTTC

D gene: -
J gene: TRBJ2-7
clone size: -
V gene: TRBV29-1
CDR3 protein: CSAGLTYEQYF
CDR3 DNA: TGCAGCGCCGGACTTACCTACGAGCAGTACTTC

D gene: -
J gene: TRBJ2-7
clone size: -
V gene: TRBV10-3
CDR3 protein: CAISESTPDRGYEQYF
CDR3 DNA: TGTGCCATCAGTGAGTCGACTCCCGACAGAGGATACGAGCAGTACTTC

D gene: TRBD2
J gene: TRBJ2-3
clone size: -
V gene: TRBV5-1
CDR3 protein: CASSLGLAGVLTDTQYF
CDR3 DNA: TGCGCCAGCAGCTTGGGACTAGCGGGAGTACTCACAGATACGCAGTATTTT

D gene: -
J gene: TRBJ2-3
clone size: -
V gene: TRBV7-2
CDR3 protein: CASSLSIGGGPIDTQYF
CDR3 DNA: TGTGCCAGCAGCTTATCCATAGGGGGAGGGCCGATAGATACGCAGTATTTT

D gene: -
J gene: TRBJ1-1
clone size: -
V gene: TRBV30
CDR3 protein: CAWSGQGTAEAFF
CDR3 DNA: TGTGCCTGGAGTGGGCAGGGAACGGCTGAAGCTTTCTTT

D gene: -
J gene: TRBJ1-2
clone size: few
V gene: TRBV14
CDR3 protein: CASSQEAGAVYGYTF
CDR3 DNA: TGTGCCAGCAGCCAAGAAGCGGGGGCCGTCTATGGCTACACCTTC

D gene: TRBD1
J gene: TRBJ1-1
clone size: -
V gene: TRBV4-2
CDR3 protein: CASSPSTGQGRTEAFF
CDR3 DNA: TGTGCCAGCAGCCCATCAACGGGACAGGGGAGGACTGAAGCTTTCTTT

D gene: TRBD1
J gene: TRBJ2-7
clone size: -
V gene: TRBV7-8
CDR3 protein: CASSFGQGRYEQYF
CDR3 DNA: TGTGCCAGCAGCTTCGGACAGGGGAGGTACGAGCAGTACTTC

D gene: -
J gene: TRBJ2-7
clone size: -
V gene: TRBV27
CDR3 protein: CASSLEQGTYEQYF
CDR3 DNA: TGTGCCAGCAGTTTAGAACAGGGTACTTACGAGCAGTACTTC

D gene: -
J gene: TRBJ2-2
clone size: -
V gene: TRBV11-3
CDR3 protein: CASSLGSTGELFF
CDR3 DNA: TGTGCCAGCAGCTTGGGCAGCACCGGGGAGCTGTTTTTT

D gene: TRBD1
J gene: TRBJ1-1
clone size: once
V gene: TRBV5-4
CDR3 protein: CASSTRQGAFGTEAFF
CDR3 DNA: TGTGCCAGCAGCACGAGACAGGGGGCGTTTGGCACTGAAGCTTTCTTT

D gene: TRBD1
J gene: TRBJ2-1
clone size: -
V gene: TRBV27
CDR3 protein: CASSYRDSSYNEQFF
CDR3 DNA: TGTGCCAGCAGTTACCGGGACAGCTCCTACAATGAGCAGTTCTTC

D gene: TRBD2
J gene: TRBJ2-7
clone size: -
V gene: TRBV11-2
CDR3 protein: CASSSKLAGGLPYEQYF
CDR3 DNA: TGTGCCAGCAGCTCCAAACTAGCGGGAGGTTTACCCTACGAGCAGTACTTC

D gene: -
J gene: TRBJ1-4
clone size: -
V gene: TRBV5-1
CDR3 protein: CASSLQVGAGEKLFF
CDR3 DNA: TGCGCCAGCAGCTTGCAAGTGGGCGCGGGTGAAAAACTGTTTTTT

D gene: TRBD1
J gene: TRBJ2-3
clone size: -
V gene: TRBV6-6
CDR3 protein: CASRTGSDTQYF
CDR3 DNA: TGTGCCAGTCGGACAGGCTCAGATACGCAGTATTTT

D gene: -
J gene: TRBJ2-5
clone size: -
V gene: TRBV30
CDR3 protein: CAWSPTQETQYF
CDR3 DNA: TGTGCCTGGAGTCCAACTCAAGAGACCCAGTACTTC

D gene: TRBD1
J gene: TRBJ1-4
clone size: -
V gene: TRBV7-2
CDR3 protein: CASSLGGPGQGASNEKLFF
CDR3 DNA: TGTGCCAGCAGCTTAGGTGGCCCAGGACAGGGCGCTTCTAATGAAAAACTGTTTTTT

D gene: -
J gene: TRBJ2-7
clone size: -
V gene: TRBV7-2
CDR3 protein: CASSLVPGAYEQYF
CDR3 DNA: TGTGCCAGCAGCTTAGTACCCGGGGCCTACGAGCAGTACTTC

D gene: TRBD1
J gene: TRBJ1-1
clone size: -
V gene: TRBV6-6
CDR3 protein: CATLTGWDTEAFF
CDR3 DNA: TGTGCCACTCTGACAGGGTGGGACACTGAAGCTTTCTTT

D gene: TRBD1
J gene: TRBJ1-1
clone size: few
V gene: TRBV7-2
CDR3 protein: CASSTILQGTEAFF
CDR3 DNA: TGTGCCAGCAGCACAATCCTACAGGGGACTGAAGCTTTCTTT

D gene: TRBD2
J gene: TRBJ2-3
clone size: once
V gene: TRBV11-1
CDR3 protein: CASSFGTSGSGDTQYF
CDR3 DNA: TGTGCCAGCAGCTTTGGGACTAGCGGGAGTGGAGATACGCAGTATTTT

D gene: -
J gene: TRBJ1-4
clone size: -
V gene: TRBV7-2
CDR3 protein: CASTLRPTGLRDEKLFF
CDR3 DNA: TGTGCCAGCACACTACGGCCCACAGGCCTCAGGGATGAAAAACTGTTTTTT

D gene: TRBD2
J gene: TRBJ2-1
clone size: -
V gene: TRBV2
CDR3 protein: CASSEVGGGYNEQFF
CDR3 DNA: TGTGCCAGCAGTGAAGTTGGCGGGGGATACAATGAGCAGTTCTTC

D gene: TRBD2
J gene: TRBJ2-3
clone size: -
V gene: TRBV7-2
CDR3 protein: CASSLLAGGLDTQYF
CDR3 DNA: TGTGCCAGCAGCCTTCTAGCGGGAGGTTTGGATACGCAGTATTTT

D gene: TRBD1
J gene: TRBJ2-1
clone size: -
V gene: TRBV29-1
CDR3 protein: CSVTGQGNGGEQFF
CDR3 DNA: TGCAGCGTTACCGGACAGGGGAATGGAGGTGAGCAGTTCTTC

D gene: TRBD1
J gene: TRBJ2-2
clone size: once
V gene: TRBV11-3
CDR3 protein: CASSSPDRGLTGELFF
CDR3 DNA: TGTGCCAGCAGCTCGCCGGACAGGGGTCTTACCGGGGAGCTGTTTTTT

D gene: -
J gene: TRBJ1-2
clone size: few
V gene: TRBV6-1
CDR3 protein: CASSEGGPLKGYTF
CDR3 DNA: TGTGCCAGCAGTGAAGGGGGCCCCCTAAAAGGCTACACCTTC

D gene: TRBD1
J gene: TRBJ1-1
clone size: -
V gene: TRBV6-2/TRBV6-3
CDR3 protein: CASSKTSGTGGLSFF
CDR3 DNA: TGTGCCAGCAGTAAGACATCCGGGACAGGGGGCCTTTCTTTCTTT

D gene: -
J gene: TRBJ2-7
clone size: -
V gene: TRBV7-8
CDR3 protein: CASSPGGTATYEQYF
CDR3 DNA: TGTGCCAGCAGCCCGGGCGGGACAGCGACCTACGAGCAGTACTTC

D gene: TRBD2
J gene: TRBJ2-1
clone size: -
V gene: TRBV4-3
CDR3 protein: CASSQDLGTSGRLNEQFF
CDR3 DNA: TGCGCCAGCAGCCAAGACCTAGGGACTAGCGGGAGATTAAATGAGCAGTTCTTC

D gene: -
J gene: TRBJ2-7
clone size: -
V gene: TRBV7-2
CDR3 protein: CASSSGENRYEQYF
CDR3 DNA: TGTGCCAGCAGCTCAGGGGAGAATAGGTACGAGCAGTACTTC

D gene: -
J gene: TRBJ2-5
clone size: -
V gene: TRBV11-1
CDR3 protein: CASSVVGRGGTQYF
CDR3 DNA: TGTGCCAGCAGCGTAGTGGGTCGAGGAGGGACCCAGTACTTC

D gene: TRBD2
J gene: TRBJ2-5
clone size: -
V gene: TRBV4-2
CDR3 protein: CASSQERTSGPQETQYF
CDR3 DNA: TGTGCCAGCAGCCAAGAGAGGACTAGCGGTCCCCAAGAGACCCAGTACTTC

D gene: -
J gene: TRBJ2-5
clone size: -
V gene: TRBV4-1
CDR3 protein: CASSQGSRGNSETQYF
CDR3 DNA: TGCGCCAGCAGCCAAGGGAGTAGAGGGAATTCGGAGACCCAGTACTTC

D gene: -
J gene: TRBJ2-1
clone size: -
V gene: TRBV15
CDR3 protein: CATSRVADSYNEQFF
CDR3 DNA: TGTGCCACCAGCAGAGTTGCGGATTCCTACAATGAGCAGTTCTTC

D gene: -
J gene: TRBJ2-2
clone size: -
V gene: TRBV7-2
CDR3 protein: CASSLGLTNTGELFF
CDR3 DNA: TGTGCCAGCAGCTTGGGACTGACGAACACCGGGGAGCTGTTTTTT

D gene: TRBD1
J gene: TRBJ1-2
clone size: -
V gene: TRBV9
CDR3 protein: CASSEGQGAGYTF
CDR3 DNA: TGTGCCAGCAGCGAAGGACAGGGGGCTGGCTACACCTTC

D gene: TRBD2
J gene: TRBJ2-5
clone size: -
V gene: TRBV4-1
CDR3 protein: CASSQESGRETQYF
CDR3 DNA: TGCGCCAGCAGCCAAGAGAGCGGGAGAGAGACCCAGTACTTC

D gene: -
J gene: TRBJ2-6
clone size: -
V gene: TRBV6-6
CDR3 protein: CASSSKGGGANVLTF
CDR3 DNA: TGTGCCAGCAGTTCGAAGGGAGGTGGGGCCAACGTCCTGACTTTC

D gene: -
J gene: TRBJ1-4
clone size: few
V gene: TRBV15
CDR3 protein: CATSRDGPDLNEKLFF
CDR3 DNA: TGTGCCACCAGCAGAGATGGGCCAGATTTGAATGAAAAACTGTTTTTT

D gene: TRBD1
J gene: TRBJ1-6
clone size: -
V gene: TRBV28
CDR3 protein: CASNYRGQTPLHF
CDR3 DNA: TGTGCCAGCAACTACAGGGGTCAGACACCCCTCCACTTT

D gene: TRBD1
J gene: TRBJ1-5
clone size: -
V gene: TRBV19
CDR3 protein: CTSSTGTGTGNQPQHF
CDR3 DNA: TGTACCAGTAGTACGGGAACTGGGACAGGCAATCAGCCCCAGCATTTT

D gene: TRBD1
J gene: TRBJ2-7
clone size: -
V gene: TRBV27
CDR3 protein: CASIQRAGTGAYEQYF
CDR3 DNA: TGTGCCAGCATCCAAAGGGCGGGGACAGGGGCCTACGAGCAGTACTTC

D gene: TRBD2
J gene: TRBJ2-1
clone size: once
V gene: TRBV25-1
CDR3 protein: CASSQTGTSVFEQFF
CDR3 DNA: TGTGCCAGCAGTCAAACCGGGACTAGCGTGTTTGAGCAGTTCTTC